This passage covers 24 T cell receptor beta chains from one sample sequenced in a study of glioma-infiltrating T cells. TCR alpha and beta CDR3 regions were amplified from RNA using iRepertoire nested multiplex PCR. TCRdb recomputed calls from the multiplex PCR reads with MiXCR, one row per CDR3 protein. The top ten hold roughly 7% of the sample, which has about 89,000 distinct CDR3 sequences, 20% to 25% seen once. Specimen: glioma tissue, nonneoplastic brain tissue, or PBMCs (not recorded which). Receptor source: a human donor with low-grade glioma or glioblastoma, undergoing nonglioma brain surgery, or in good health (not recorded which).

In this sample, this clonotype turned up many times. A much larger clone lies a single base off, so this may be a read error. The chain is built from TRBV20-1 and TRBJ1-1, with TRBD1 identical over 8 bases. There are 13 residues in the CDR3. Germline CDR1 reads DFQATT; CDR2 reads SNEGSKA (reference sequence). For the CDR3, the DNA is TGCGGTGCTAGGACAGGGAGGCCATTAGGAGCTTTCTTT. Amino acids: CGARTGRPLGAFF.

This clonotype was seen at least ten times. V and J are TRBV7-2 and TRBJ1-5; tentative D call: TRBD1 (5 bases). V lost 5 bases and J lost 0, with 14 bases in between. CDR3 length equals 16 residues. Germline-derived CDR1 and CDR2 are SGHTA and FQGNSA. CDR3 DNA sequence: TGTGCCAGCAGCAATAACCAGGGAAATAGCAATCAGCCCCAGCATTTT. Its translation is CASSNNQGNSNQPQHF.

The sample holds many counts of this clonotype. The J gene is TRBJ1-1, the V gene TRBV7-9; D call uncertain. V lost 1 base, J lost 14 bases, and 14 bases lay in between. This CDR3 spans 12 amino acids. Germline assignment: CDR1 SEHNR and CDR2 FQNEAQ (reference sequence). CDR3 region: CASSLGSTEWFF. CDR3 bases: TGTGCCAGCAGCTTAGGATCCACTGAGTGGTTCTTT.

This clonotype was seen at least ten times. The chain joins TRBV11-2 to TRBJ1-1; possible D gene TRBD1, 5 bases. V was clipped by 1 base and J by 2 bases, with 11 bases between them. The CDR3 sequence is 15 residues long. Germline values: CDR1 SGHAT, CDR2 FQNNGV. The CDR3 spells CASSLGTGPNTEAFF. The CDR3 region has the DNA TGTGCCAGCAGCTTAGGGACGGGGCCAAACACTGAAGCTTTCTTT.

This clonotype has a handful of counts. The chain recombines TRBV2 with TRBJ2-2; 10 positions agree with TRBD2. J gave up 6 bases and V 6 bases, and 4 bases lay outside the gene matches. CDR1 SNHLY and CDR2 FYNNEI come from the germline V gene. The CDR3 consists of 14 residues. CDR3 in amino acids: CASRTSGPAGELFF. The CDR3 DNA sequence: TGTGCCAGCAGGACTAGCGGGCCAGCCGGGGAGCTGTTTTTT.

In its sample, this clonotype was seen many times. The genes are TRBV19 and TRBJ2-3; D gene uncertain. Per the germline V gene, CDR1 is LNHDA and CDR2 is SQIVND (reference sequence). CDR3 size: 13 residues. V lost 3 bases to trimming and J lost 5 bases, with 9 bases between them. The DNA of the CDR3 is TGTGCCAGTAGTATTAGCCTCCAAGATACGCAGTATTTT. It translates to CASSISLQDTQYF.

The V call is TRBV10-3, the J call TRBJ2-1; 7 positions match TRBD2. The germline V gene has CDR1 ENHRY and CDR2 SYGVKD. Trimming cost V 3 bases and J 4 bases; bases outside gene matches: 12. This CDR3 has 17 amino acids. CDR3 region: CAISDSTSVSLYNEQFF. CDR3 coding DNA: TGTGCCATCAGTGATAGCACTAGCGTCTCCCTTTACAATGAGCAGTTCTTC.

Regarding this clonotype: A much larger clonotype is one base distant, so this may be a read error. The chain's CDR3 is CASSGYSFRGYGYTF. In DNA, the CDR3 is TGTGCCAGCAGTGGTTACAGCTTCAGGGGCTATGGCTACACCTTC. V is TRBV2 and J is TRBJ1-2, with D perhaps matching TRBD1 (6 bases). V was cut by 4 bases and J by 4 bases, with 16 bases left in between. There are 15 residues in the CDR3. The germline V gene encodes CDR1 SNHLY and CDR2 FYNNEI.

CDR3: CASSQETEGGREKLFF. The CDR3 DNA sequence: TGTGCCAGCAGCCAAGAAACCGAGGGGGGACGGGAAAAACTGTTTTTT. This sequence joins TRBV4-2 and TRBJ1-4, with D possibly TRBD1 on 6 matching bases. The length of the CDR3 is 16 residues. CDR1 and CDR2 (germline): LGHNA, YNFKEQ. V was clipped by 0 bases and J by 8 bases, with 16 bases between them.

Comments on this clonotype: A much bigger clone sits one base away, suggesting this may be a read error. The chain has TRBV20-1 and TRBJ2-6, with a tentative D call TRBD1 (5 bases). The CDR3 length is 16 residues. V gave up 2 bases and J gave up 1 base, with 12 bases separating them. Germline V CDR1 and CDR2: DFQATT, SNEGSKA (reference sequence). CDR3 protein: CSARRQGRSGANVLTF. CDR3 DNA sequence: TGCAGTGCTAGAAGGCAGGGAAGGTCTGGGGCCAACGTCCTGACTTTC.

Ten or more counts support this clonotype. CDR3 nucleotide sequence: TGTGCCACAACACGGGACAGGGGGTCTGCGAACACTGAAGCTTTCTTT. This encodes CATTRDRGSANTEAFF. The V gene is TRBV2, the J gene TRBJ1-1; 11 bases are a match to TRBD1. This CDR3 comprises 16 residues. The germline V gene encodes CDR1 SNHLY and CDR2 FYNNEI. V was clipped by 10 bases and J by 1 base; unmatched bases: 11.

This clonotype appeared many times. This chain uses TRBV20-1 with TRBJ1-1, with D maybe TRBD1 (6 bases). Germline-derived CDR1 and CDR2 are DFQATT and SNEGSKA (reference sequence). The CDR3 runs to 13 residues. The V gene lost 0 bases and the J gene lost 7 bases, with 12 bases spanning the gap. CDR3 protein: CSARDGRGSEAFF. CDR3 sequence (DNA): TGCAGTGCTAGAGACGGGAGGGGGAGTGAAGCTTTCTTT.

This clonotype has just a few counts. A read error is possible here, since a much larger clone lies one base away. The chain joins TRBV6-6 to TRBJ2-7, with D perhaps matching TRBD2 (5 bases). This CDR3 is 13 amino acids long. The V gene's germline CDR1 is MNHNY and CDR2 SVGAGI (reference sequence). Trimming shortened V by 2 bases and J by 5 bases, and 10 bases separated the two germline ends. DNA of the CDR3: TGTGCCAGCAGTTACCCCCGGGATGACGAGCAGTACTTC. Translating it yields CASSYPRDDEQYF.

This clonotype appeared many times. The CDR3 DNA sequence: TGTGCCACCAGCAGAGCCAGATTTACCTACGAGCAGTACTTC. It specifies CATSRARFTYEQYF. This chain links TRBV15 with TRBJ2-7, with D uncertain. The ends were cut back, 1 base at V and 2 bases at J, with 9 bases in the middle. The CDR3 sequence is 14 residues long. CDR1 LNHNV and CDR2 YYDKDF come from the germline V gene (reference sequence). The whole variable domain, filled in from reference TRBV15 and TRBJ2-7, reads DAMVIQNPRYQVTQFGKPVTLSCSQTLNHNVMYWYQQKSSQAPKLLFHYYDKDFNNEADTPDNFQSRRPNTSFCFLDIRSPGLGDTAMYLCATSRARFTYEQYFGPGTRLTVT.

This clonotype was detected ten times or more. The V gene is TRBV12-3 or TRBV12-4, the J gene TRBJ2-5; D not certain. CDR3 length equals 12 residues. V was cut by 1 base and J by 4 bases, with 4 bases left in between. The CDR3 DNA reads TGTGCCAGCAGTTTAGTACGAGAGACCCAGTACTTC. It specifies CASSLVRETQYF.

This clonotype showed up just a few times. This chain uses TRBV14 with TRBJ2-1, with a tentative D call TRBD1 (6 bases). The CDR3 totals 16 residues. Germline loops: CDR1 SGHDN, CDR2 FVKESK. Trimming stripped 2 bases from V and 0 bases from J, with 11 bases between. The CDR3, as DNA: TGTGCCAGCAGCCAATGGGGGCTTTCCTCCTACAATGAGCAGTTCTTC. Translation: CASSQWGLSSYNEQFF.

This clonotype was counted at least ten times. The chain carries TRBV27 and TRBJ2-1, with D hard to call. V lost 0 bases and J lost 7, with 13 bases in between. Germline V lookup: CDR1 MNHEY, CDR2 SMNVEV (reference sequence). CDR3 length: 15 residues. The CDR3 loop is CASSLSAHNRNEQFF. The CDR3 DNA reads as TGTGCCAGCAGTTTATCGGCCCACAACCGAAATGAGCAGTTCTTC.

This clonotype came up many times. The chain is built from TRBV12-3 or TRBV12-4 and TRBJ1-5, with D hard to call. V lost 5 bases, J lost 0 bases, and 23 bases lay in between. CDR3 length: 19 residues. The CDR3 DNA reads TGTGCCAGCAGTCTAAAGGGAGGTCAGGCAGGAGTTAGCAATCAGCCCCAGCATTTT. Translating it yields CASSLKGGQAGVSNQPQHF.

This clonotype was observed many times. The gene calls are TRBV27 and TRBJ1-6; TRBD1 is a possible D gene (5 bases). V shed 3 bases and J shed 0 bases, with 15 bases lying between them. The CDR3 runs 18 residues. Germline assignment: CDR1 MNHEY and CDR2 SMNVEV (reference sequence). The CDR3 loop reads CASSFTGPRSSYNSPLHF. CDR3 nucleotide sequence: TGTGCCAGCAGTTTCACAGGTCCGAGGAGCTCCTATAATTCACCCCTCCACTTT.

The table lists this clonotype with many counts. J is TRBJ2-7 and V is TRBV15; no definite D call. Per germline, CDR1 LNHNV and CDR2 YYDKDF (reference sequence). This CDR3 comprises 14 residues. V was trimmed by 1 base and J by 7 bases, leaving 14 bases between them. CDR3 DNA: TGTGCCACCAGCAGAGGGGCGGAGTTAGGTGAGCAGTACTTC. Encoded protein: CATSRGAELGEQYF.

This clonotype has ten or more counts. The V gene is TRBV6-2 or TRBV6-3, the J gene TRBJ2-4; TRBD2 matches 8 bases. With 6 bases clipped from V and 0 bases from J, the junction kept 10 bases outside the gene matches. This CDR3 contains 17 residues. CDR1 is MNHEY, CDR2 SVGEGT, per germline. In DNA form, the CDR3 reads TGTGCCAGCAGCACTACACTAGCGGAACTAGCCAAAAACATTCAGTACTTC. It yields the protein CASSTTLAELAKNIQYF.

In its sample, this clonotype was seen a few times. The rearrangement uses TRBV5-1 and TRBJ2-3; the match to TRBD2 covers 9 bases. Germline loops: CDR1 SGHRS, CDR2 YFSETQ. The CDR3 sequence is 16 residues long. V lost 4 bases to trimming and J lost 4 bases; unmatched junction nucleotides: 10. DNA for the CDR3: TGCGCCAGCAGCCCTGGAGGCGGGGGGGCCTCAGATACGCAGTATTTT. This gives the protein CASSPGGGGASDTQYF. The whole variable domain, remainder taken from reference TRBV5-1 and TRBJ2-3, is KAGVTQTPRYLIKTRGQQVTLSCSPISGHRSVSWYQQTPGQGLQFLFEYFSETQRNKGNFPGRFSGRQFSNSRSEMNVSTLELGDSALYLCASSPGGGGASDTQYFGPGTRLTVL.

This clonotype was seen repeatedly, ten times or more. The chain couples TRBV20-1 to TRBJ2-7; 10 positions agree with TRBD2. Germline CDR1 reads DFQATT; CDR2 reads SNEGSKA (reference sequence). Trimming cost V 3 bases and J 0 bases; bases outside gene matches: 2. This CDR3 has 14 amino acids. For the CDR3, the DNA is TGCAGTGCTAGTCCTAGCGGGAGCTCCTACGAGCAGTACTTC. The encoded protein is CSASPSGSSYEQYF.

V usage is TRBV5-1 and J usage is TRBJ2-5; TRBD1 or TRBD2 may be the D gene (5 bases each). From germline, CDR1 is SGHRS and CDR2 YFSETQ. V dropped 0 bases and J dropped 4 bases, with 13 bases sitting between them. This CDR3 is built from 15 residues. The CDR3 loop reads CASSLDRQGAETQYF. CDR3 sequence (DNA): TGCGCCAGCAGCTTGGACAGGCAGGGAGCAGAGACCCAGTACTTC.